The present TCR beta chain was sequenced within a study of early stage breast cancer tumors. This CDR3 region has 15 residues. TCRdb's copy holds only in-frame clones and misses some; the assay was immunoSEQ multiplex PCR. Found here are around 13,000 clones, around three quarters of them singletons; the top ten hold roughly 7.6%. The adjacent normal breast tissue was taken roughly 1.7-4.5 cm from the tumor. The sample comprised normal breast tissue next to the tumor. The receptor comes from a person aged 50 to 59 with breast cancer. This chain links TRBV1 with TRBJ2-7; the tabulated D call, TRBD1, remains unverified against the DNA. TRBV1 is reported as a pseudogene. The chain's CDR3 is CTSSHPRDSLGEQYF. CDR3 in DNA: TGCACCAGCAGCCATCCGAGGGACAGTTTAGGCGAGCAGTACTTC.